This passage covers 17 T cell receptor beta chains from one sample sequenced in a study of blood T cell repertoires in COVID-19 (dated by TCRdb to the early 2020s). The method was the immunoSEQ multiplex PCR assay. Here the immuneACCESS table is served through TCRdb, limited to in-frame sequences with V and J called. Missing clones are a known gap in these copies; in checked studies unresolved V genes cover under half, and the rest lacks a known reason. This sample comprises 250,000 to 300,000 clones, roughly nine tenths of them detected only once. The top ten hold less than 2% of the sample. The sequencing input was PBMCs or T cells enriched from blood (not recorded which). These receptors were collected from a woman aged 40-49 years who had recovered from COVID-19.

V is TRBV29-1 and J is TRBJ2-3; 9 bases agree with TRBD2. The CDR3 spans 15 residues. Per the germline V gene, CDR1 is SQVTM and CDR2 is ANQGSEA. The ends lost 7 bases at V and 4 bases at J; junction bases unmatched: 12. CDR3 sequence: CSAENQIAGADTQYF. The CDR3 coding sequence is TGCAGCGCCGAAAATCAAATAGCGGGAGCAGATACGCAGTATTTT.

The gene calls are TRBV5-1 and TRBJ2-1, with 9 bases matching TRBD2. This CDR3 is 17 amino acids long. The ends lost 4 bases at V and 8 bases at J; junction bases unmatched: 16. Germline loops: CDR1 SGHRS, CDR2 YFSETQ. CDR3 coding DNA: TGCGCCAGCAGCATCCTACCGACTAGCGGTCTGATGGATGAGCAGTTCTTC. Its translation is CASSILPTSGLMDEQFF.

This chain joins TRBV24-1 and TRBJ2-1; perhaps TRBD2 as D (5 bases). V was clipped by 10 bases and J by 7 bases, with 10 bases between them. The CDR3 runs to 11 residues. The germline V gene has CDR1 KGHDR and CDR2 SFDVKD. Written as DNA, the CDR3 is TGTGCCACGCATCTAGCAAATGAGCAGTTCTTC. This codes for CATHLANEQFF.

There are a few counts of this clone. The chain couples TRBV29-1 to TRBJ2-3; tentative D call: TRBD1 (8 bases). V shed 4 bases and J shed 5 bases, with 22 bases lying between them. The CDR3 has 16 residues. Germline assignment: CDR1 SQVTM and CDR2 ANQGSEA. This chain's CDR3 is CSVGGRGQEVRDTQYF. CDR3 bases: TGCAGCGTTGGAGGGAGGGGACAGGAGGTCAGAGATACGCAGTATTTT.

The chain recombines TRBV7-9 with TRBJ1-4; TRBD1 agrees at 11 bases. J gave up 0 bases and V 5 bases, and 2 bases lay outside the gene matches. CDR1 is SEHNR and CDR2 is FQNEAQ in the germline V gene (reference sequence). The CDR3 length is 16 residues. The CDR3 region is CASSLGQGATNEKLFF. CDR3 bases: TGTGCCAGCAGCCTGGGACAGGGGGCAACTAATGAAAAACTGTTTTTT.

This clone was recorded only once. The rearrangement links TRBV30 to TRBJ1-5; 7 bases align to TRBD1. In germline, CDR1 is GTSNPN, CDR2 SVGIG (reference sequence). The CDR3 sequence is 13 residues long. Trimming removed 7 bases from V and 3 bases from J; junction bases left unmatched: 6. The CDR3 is CASAGTANQPQHF. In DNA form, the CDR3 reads TGTGCCTCCGCCGGGACAGCCAATCAGCCCCAGCATTTT.

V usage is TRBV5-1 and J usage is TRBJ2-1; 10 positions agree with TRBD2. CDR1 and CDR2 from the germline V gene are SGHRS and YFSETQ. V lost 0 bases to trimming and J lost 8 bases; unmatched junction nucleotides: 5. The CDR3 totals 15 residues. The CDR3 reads CASSLGLAGVDEQFF. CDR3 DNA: TGCGCCAGCAGCTTGGGGCTAGCGGGGGTCGATGAGCAGTTCTTC.

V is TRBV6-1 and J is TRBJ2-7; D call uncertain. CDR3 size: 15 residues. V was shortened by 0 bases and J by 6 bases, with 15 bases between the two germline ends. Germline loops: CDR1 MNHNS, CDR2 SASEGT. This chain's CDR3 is CASSEAGRYRSEQYF. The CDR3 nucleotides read TGTGCCAGCAGTGAAGCGGGCAGGTATAGGTCCGAGCAGTACTTC.

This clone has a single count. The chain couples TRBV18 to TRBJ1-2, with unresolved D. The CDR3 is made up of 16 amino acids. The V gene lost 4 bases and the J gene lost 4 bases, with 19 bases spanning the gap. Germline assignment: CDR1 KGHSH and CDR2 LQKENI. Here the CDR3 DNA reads TGTGCCAGCTCACGTGGACTGAGTCCCTCGGGCTATGGCTACACCTTC. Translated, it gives CASSRGLSPSGYGYTF.

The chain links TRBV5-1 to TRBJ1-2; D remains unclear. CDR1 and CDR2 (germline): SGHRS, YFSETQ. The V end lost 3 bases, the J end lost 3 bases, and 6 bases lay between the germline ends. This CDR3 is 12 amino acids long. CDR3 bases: TGCGCCAGCAGCTATGGCCACTATGGCTACACCTTC. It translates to CASSYGHYGYTF.

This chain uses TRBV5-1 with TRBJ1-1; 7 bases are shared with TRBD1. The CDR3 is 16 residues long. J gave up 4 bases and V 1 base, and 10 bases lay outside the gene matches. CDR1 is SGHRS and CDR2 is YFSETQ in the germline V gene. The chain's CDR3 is CASSLTDHRGGTEAFF. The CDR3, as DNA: TGCGCCAGCAGCTTGACTGATCACAGGGGAGGCACTGAAGCTTTCTTT.

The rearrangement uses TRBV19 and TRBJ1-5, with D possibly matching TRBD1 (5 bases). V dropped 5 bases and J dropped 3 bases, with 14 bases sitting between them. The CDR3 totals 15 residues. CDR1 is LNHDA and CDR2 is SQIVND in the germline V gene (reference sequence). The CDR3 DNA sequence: TGTGCCAGTAGTGTTTTACAGGTTTCCAATCAGCCCCAGCATTTT. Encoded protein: CASSVLQVSNQPQHF.

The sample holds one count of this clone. CDR3 nucleotides: TGTGCCAGCCGATGGGGGGGTGACTATGGCTACACCTTC. Protein: CASRWGGDYGYTF. The chain combines TRBV2 with TRBJ1-2; weak D call: TRBD1 (5 bases). The CDR3 has 13 amino acids. The ends were cut back, 8 bases at V and 3 bases at J, with 13 bases in the middle. Per the germline V gene, CDR1 is SNHLY and CDR2 is FYNNEI.

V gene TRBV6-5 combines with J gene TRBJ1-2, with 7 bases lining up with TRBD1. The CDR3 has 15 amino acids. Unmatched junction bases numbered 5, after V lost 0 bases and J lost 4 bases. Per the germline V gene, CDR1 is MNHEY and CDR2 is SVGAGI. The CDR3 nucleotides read TGTGCCAGCAGTTACTCGAGGGACAGCAGCTATGGCTACACCTTC. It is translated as CASSYSRDSSYGYTF.

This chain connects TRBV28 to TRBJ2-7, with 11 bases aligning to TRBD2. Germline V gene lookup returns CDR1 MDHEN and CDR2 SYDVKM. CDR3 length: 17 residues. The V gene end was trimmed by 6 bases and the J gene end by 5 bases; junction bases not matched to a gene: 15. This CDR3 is CASSTPRVSGRANEQYF. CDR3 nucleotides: TGTGCCAGCAGCACTCCCAGAGTTAGCGGGAGGGCCAACGAGCAGTACTTC.

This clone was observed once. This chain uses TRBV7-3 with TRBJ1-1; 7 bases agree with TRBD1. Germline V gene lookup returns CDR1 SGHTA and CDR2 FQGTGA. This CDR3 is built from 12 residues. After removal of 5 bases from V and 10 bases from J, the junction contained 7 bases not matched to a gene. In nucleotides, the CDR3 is TGTGCCAGCAGCCCGGACAGGAAAAGAGCTTTCTTT. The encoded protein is CASSPDRKRAFF.

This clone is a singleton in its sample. CDR3 DNA: TGTGCCAGCAGCCTCCTAATTTTTGGGGGCAACTATGGCTACACCTTC. This gives the protein CASSLLIFGGNYGYTF. The chain has TRBV7-9 and TRBJ1-2; possibly TRBD1 for D (6 bases). Germline CDR1 is SEHNR and CDR2 is FQNEAQ (reference sequence). CDR3 length equals 16 residues. The V end lost 5 bases, the J end lost 2 bases, and 18 bases lay between the germline ends.